This T cell receptor beta chain appears in the sequencing data of a study of cytomegalovirus exposure and HLA in healthy donors. This CDR3 has 13 residues. Germline values: CDR1 MGHDK, CDR2 SYGVNS. The V end lost 7 bases, the J end lost 0 bases, and 10 bases lay between the germline ends. Amplification used 60 Vbeta primers and 13 Jbeta primers. Only in-frame clones appear in the TCRdb table, and some are missing; sequencing was by immunoSEQ multiplex PCR. Of some 150,000 clones in the sample, 60% to 80% were seen once. The chain uses TRBV25-1 and TRBJ2-7; a possible D gene is TRBD1 (5 bases). Sequencing was done on a sample of PBMCs. This clonotype originated in a man aged 50 or older in good health and CMV-seropositive. The DNA of the CDR3 is TGTGCCAGCACAAGGGGATTCTCCTACGAGCAGTACTTC. This encodes CASTRGFSYEQYF.